What follows are 24 T cell receptor beta chains derived from one specimen sequenced in a study of blood T cell repertoires in COVID-19. Libraries were prepared by immunoSEQ multiplex PCR; TCRdb keeps only in-frame clonotypes and omits some of them. The table records more than 250,000 clones, 80% to 90% of them present only once. Sequenced input: PBMCs or T cells enriched from blood (not recorded which). The receptors derive from a woman aged 30 to 39 who had recovered from COVID-19.

The J gene is TRBJ1-2, the V gene TRBV29-1, with TRBD1 identical over 8 bases. CDR1 and CDR2 from the germline V gene are SQVTM and ANQGSEA. V trimming: 3 bases; J trimming: 5 bases; junction bases outside the gene matches: 8. This CDR3 contains 14 residues. This CDR3 is CSVESRTGTYGYTF. DNA of the CDR3: TGCAGCGTTGAGTCGAGGACAGGGACGTATGGCTACACCTTC.

This chain joins TRBV10-3 and TRBJ2-6; D is ambiguous. The V and J ends lost 3 bases and 0 bases respectively, with 9 bases between them. Germline CDR1 is ENHRY and CDR2 is SYGVKD. The CDR3 runs to 16 residues. The CDR3 bases are TGTGCCATCAGTGACGTCCCCCGCTCTGGGGCCAACGTCCTGACTTTC. This translates into CAISDVPRSGANVLTF.

The chain combines TRBV5-1 with TRBJ1-2; D is undetermined. V gave up 2 bases and J gave up 0 bases, with 8 bases separating them. The CDR3 runs to 14 residues. Per the germline V gene, CDR1 is SGHRS and CDR2 is YFSETQ. The CDR3 is CASSLQTTNYGYTF. The DNA of the CDR3 is TGCGCCAGCAGCTTACAGACTACTAACTATGGCTACACCTTC.

The chain is built from TRBV6-5 and TRBJ2-1; D call uncertain. Germline V gene lookup returns CDR1 MNHEY and CDR2 SVGAGI. V was trimmed by 3 bases and J by 5 bases, leaving 8 bases between them. CDR3 length equals 13 residues. This chain's CDR3 is CASSYGLNNEQFF. As DNA, the CDR3 is TGTGCCAGCAGTTATGGGCTAAACAATGAGCAGTTCTTC.

This clone was seen only a few times. The chain uses TRBV27 and TRBJ1-6; D unclear. This CDR3 is 17 amino acids long. Germline loops: CDR1 MNHEY, CDR2 SMNVEV (reference sequence). V gave up 0 bases and J gave up 7 bases, with 16 bases separating them. CDR3 sequence reads: CASSLSSYTHWNSPLHF. Here the CDR3 DNA reads TGTGCCAGCAGTTTATCGTCGTACACCCATTGGAATTCACCCCTCCACTTT.

The chain has TRBV11-2 and TRBJ1-5; TRBD1 agrees at 9 bases. The V gene end was trimmed by 4 bases and the J gene end by 9 bases; junction bases not matched to a gene: 10. The CDR3 consists of 15 residues. The germline CDR1 and CDR2 sequences are SGHAT and FQNNGV. The CDR3 sequence: CASSSGTGPFGPQHF. Written as DNA, the CDR3 is TGTGCCAGCAGCTCCGGGACAGGGCCCTTTGGGCCCCAGCATTTT.

As to this clone: Other DNA variants within this sample encode the same CDR3. V usage is TRBV5-1 and J usage is TRBJ2-2, with D tentatively TRBD2 (5 bases). The V gene's germline CDR1 is SGHRS and CDR2 YFSETQ. The length of the CDR3 is 13 residues. V was pared by 2 bases and J by 4 bases, with 6 bases between. DNA of the CDR3: TGCGCCAGCAGCTTAAGCGGCACCGGGGAGCTGTTTTTT. Translating it yields CASSLSGTGELFF.

The chain combines TRBV6-5 with TRBJ1-5, with D uncertain. Per germline, CDR1 MNHEY and CDR2 SVGAGI. The CDR3 has 14 residues. V dropped 8 bases and J dropped 2 bases, with 13 bases sitting between them. The CDR3 is CASLLLAGNQPQHF. The CDR3 DNA reads TGTGCCAGCCTCCTTTTGGCGGGCAATCAGCCCCAGCATTTT.

The chain has TRBV29-1 and TRBJ2-5, with D unclear. The CDR3 extends over 10 amino acids. The V end was cut by 4 bases, the J end by 5 bases, with 5 bases between. Per germline, CDR1 SQVTM and CDR2 ANQGSEA. In DNA, the CDR3 is TGCAGCGTTGTACATGAGACCCAGTACTTC. Protein sequence: CSVVHETQYF.

CDR3 sequence: CASRKGRGEVYYGYTF. As DNA, the CDR3 is TGTGCCAGCAGAAAGGGCAGGGGAGAGGTCTACTATGGCTACACCTTC. This chain joins TRBV28 and TRBJ1-2; TRBD1 is a possible D gene (6 bases). The germline V gene has CDR1 MDHEN and CDR2 SYDVKM. The CDR3 covers 16 residues. Trimming took 6 bases from V and 3 from J, leaving 20 bases between them.

This clone appeared a single time. The V gene is TRBV19, the J gene TRBJ2-3; D is ambiguous. This CDR3 comprises 14 residues. The germline V gene encodes CDR1 LNHDA and CDR2 SQIVND (reference sequence). V dropped 6 bases and J dropped 1 base, with 11 bases sitting between them. The CDR3 protein is CASRSQAGTDTQYF. The CDR3 DNA reads as TGTGCCAGTAGGTCGCAAGCCGGCACAGATACGCAGTATTTT.

This clone appeared a few times. The gene calls are TRBV10-1 and TRBJ2-7; perhaps TRBD2 as D (6 bases). The CDR3 is made up of 14 amino acids. V dropped 6 bases and J dropped 5 bases, with 17 bases sitting between them. Germline values: CDR1 WNHNN, CDR2 SYGVQD (reference sequence). The CDR3 nucleotides read TGCGCCAGCAGGGCCCCCGTGGGAGGCCACGAGCAGTACTTC. Amino acid sequence: CASRAPVGGHEQYF.

As DNA, the CDR3 is TGCGCCAGCAGCCAGCCATTCCAGGTTAACACTGAAGCTTTCTTT. This gives the protein CASSQPFQVNTEAFF. The chain recombines TRBV4-1 with TRBJ1-1; no clear D gene. This CDR3 has 15 amino acids. Trimming left V 3 bases short and J 2 bases short, with 13 bases between. CDR1 and CDR2 from the germline V gene are MGHRA and YSYEKL.

This chain links TRBV5-4 with TRBJ2-7; 8 nucleotides agree with TRBD2. The germline V gene has CDR1 SGHNT and CDR2 YYREEE (reference sequence). V shed 3 bases and J 2 bases; nucleotides not matched to a gene: 10. The CDR3 has 16 residues. In DNA, the CDR3 is TGTGCCAGCAGCTCGCGCACCGGGACTAGGCCCTACGAGCAGTACTTC. This encodes CASSSRTGTRPYEQYF.

To note about this clone: Other DNA sequences of this sample code for an identical CDR3. This chain connects TRBV27 to TRBJ1-2; 8 bases are shared with TRBD1. Trimming cost V 2 bases and J 7 bases; bases outside gene matches: 3. Germline V lookup: CDR1 MNHEY, CDR2 SMNVEV (reference sequence). This CDR3 has 13 amino acids. The CDR3 DNA sequence: TGTGCCAGCAGTTTAAGAGGGACAGGTGGCTACACCTTC. It codes for CASSLRGTGGYTF.

V usage is TRBV7-9 and J usage is TRBJ1-2; no clear D gene. CDR1 is SEHNR, CDR2 FQNEAQ, per germline (reference sequence). Trimming pared 5 bases from V and 4 bases from J, leaving 20 bases between. CDR3 length: 16 residues. The DNA of the CDR3 is TGTGCCAGCAGCCCCCGAGTACGGGTTACTCTCTATGGCTACACCTTC. Translated: CASSPRVRVTLYGYTF.

The chain couples TRBV14 to TRBJ1-1; D is possibly TRBD1 (5 bases). The germline gives CDR1 SGHDN, CDR2 FVKESK. Trimming stripped 1 base from V and 6 bases from J, with 12 bases between. The CDR3 has 14 residues. CDR3 protein: CASSQVPGRAEAFF. CDR3 bases: TGTGCCAGCAGCCAAGTTCCCGGCAGGGCTGAAGCTTTCTTT.

CDR3 nucleotides: TGTGCCAGCAGCTTGGTAGACAGGGTGCACAATGAGCAGTTCTTC. This encodes CASSLVDRVHNEQFF. The V and J genes are TRBV5-6 and TRBJ2-1; 7 nucleotides match TRBD1. In germline, CDR1 is SGHDT, CDR2 YYEEEE. The J segment lost 5 bases and the V segment lost 0 bases, leaving 5 bases of the junction unmatched. This CDR3 is built from 15 residues.

This chain's CDR3 is CASSQISNTEAFF. Here the CDR3 DNA reads TGTGCCAGCAGCCAAATCTCGAACACTGAAGCTTTCTTT. The V call is TRBV3-1 (or the pseudogene TRBV3-2), the J call TRBJ1-1; D unresolved. With 2 bases removed from V and 1 base from J, the gap between germline ends came to 5 bases. Germline V lookup: CDR1 LGHDT, CDR2 YNNKEL (reference sequence). The CDR3 has 13 residues.

In nucleotides, the CDR3 is TGCGCCAGCAGCCAGACAAACGCGGCTAGCGGGGAGAATGAGCAGTTCTTC. Translating gives CASSQTNAASGENEQFF. This chain connects TRBV4-3 to TRBJ2-1; TRBD2 agrees at 9 bases. CDR1 is LGHNA and CDR2 is YSLEER in the germline V gene. The V segment lost 3 bases and the J segment 7 bases; nucleotides outside the gene matches: 13. The CDR3 totals 17 residues.

The chain has TRBV30 and TRBJ2-1; 9 nucleotides align to TRBD1. V gave up 1 base and J gave up 2 bases; unmatched junction bases: 6. This CDR3 comprises 16 residues. Germline assignment: CDR1 GTSNPN and CDR2 SVGIG (reference sequence). DNA for the CDR3: TGTGCCTGGAGTGGGGGGGGACAGGGACCCTACAATGAGCAGTTCTTC. Translating gives CAWSGGGQGPYNEQFF.

This rearrangement joins TRBV28 to TRBJ1-2; D is perhaps TRBD1 (6 bases). Germline loops: CDR1 MDHEN, CDR2 SYDVKM. This CDR3 is 12 amino acids long. Trimming left V 5 bases short and J 7 bases short, with 11 bases between. CDR3 DNA: TGTGCCAGCAGTCCCCTAGGGGGTGGCTACACCTTC. It is translated as CASSPLGGGYTF.

The chain couples TRBV29-1 to TRBJ1-1; 8 bases agree with TRBD1. In germline, CDR1 is SQVTM, CDR2 ANQGSEA. Trimming removed 2 bases from V and 3 bases from J; junction bases left unmatched: 14. CDR3 length: 17 residues. CDR3 nucleotides: TGCAGCGTTGAAATGTGGGGGACAGGCGTATATGACACTGAAGCTTTCTTT. Translated: CSVEMWGTGVYDTEAFF.

The chain recombines TRBV4-2 with TRBJ2-7; 9 positions match TRBD2. The CDR3 runs 15 residues. Germline-derived CDR1 and CDR2 are LGHNA and YNFKEQ. After removal of 1 base from V and 4 bases from J, the junction contained 5 bases not matched to a gene. CDR3 in amino acids: CASSQGRSGGYEQYF. CDR3 sequence (DNA): TGTGCCAGCAGCCAAGGCCGGAGCGGGGGGTACGAGCAGTACTTC.